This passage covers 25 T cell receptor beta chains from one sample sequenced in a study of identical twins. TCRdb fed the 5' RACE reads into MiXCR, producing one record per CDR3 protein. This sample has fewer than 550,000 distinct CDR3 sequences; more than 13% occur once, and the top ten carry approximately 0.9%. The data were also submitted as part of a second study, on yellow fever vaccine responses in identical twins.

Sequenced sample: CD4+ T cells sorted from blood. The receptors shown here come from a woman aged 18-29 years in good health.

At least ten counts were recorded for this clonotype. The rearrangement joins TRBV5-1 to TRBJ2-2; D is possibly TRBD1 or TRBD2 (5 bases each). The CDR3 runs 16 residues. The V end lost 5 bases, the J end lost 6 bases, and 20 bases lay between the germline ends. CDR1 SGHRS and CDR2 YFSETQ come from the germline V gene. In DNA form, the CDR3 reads TGCGCCAGCAGGCCGGACGGGACCCGCGTCCCCGGGGAGCTGTTTTTT. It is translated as CASRPDGTRVPGELFF.

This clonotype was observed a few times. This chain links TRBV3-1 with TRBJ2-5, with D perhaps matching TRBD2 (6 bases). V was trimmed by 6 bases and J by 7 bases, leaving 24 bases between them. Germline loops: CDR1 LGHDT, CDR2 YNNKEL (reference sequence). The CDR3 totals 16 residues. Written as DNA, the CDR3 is TGTGCCAGCAGGCAATCTAGCTCTGGGAGGCCGGGGACCCAGTACTTC. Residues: CASRQSSSGRPGTQYF.

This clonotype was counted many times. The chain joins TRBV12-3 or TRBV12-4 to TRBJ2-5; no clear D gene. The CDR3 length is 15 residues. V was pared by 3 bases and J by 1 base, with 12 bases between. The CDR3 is CASSFHTQPQETQYF. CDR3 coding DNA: TGTGCCAGCAGTTTCCATACACAGCCCCAAGAGACCCAGTACTTC.

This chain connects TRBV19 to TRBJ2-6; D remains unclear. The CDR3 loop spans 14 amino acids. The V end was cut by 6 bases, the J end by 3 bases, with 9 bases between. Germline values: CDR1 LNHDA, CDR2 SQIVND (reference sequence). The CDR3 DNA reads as TGTGCCAGTAGGATGGAATTTGGGGCCAACGTCCTGACTTTC. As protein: CASRMEFGANVLTF.

CDR3 in amino acids: CSAGGQGARYEQYF. CDR3 DNA: TGCAGTGCTGGGGGACAGGGGGCGAGGTACGAGCAGTACTTC. This sequence joins TRBV20-1 and TRBJ2-7; TRBD1 matches at 12 bases. The germline gives CDR1 DFQATT, CDR2 SNEGSKA (reference sequence). This CDR3 has 14 residues. Trimming at V came to 5 bases and at J to 4 bases, leaving 6 bases not matched to a gene.

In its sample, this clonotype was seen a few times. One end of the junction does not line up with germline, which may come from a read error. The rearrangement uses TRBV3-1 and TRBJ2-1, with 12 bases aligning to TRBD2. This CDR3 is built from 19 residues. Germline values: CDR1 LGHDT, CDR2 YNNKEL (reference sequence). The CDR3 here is CASSQVGPSGRALYDEQFF. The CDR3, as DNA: TGTGCCAGCAGCCAAGTTGGTCCTAGCGGGAGGGCCCTCTACGATGAGCAGTTCTTC.

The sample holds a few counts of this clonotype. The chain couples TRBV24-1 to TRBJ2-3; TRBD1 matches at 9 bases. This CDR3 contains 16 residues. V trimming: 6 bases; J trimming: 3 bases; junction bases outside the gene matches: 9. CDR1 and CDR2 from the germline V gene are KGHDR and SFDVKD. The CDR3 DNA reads TGTGCCACCAGTAAAGGGACAGGGCCGGTGACAGATACGCAGTATTTT. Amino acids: CATSKGTGPVTDTQYF.

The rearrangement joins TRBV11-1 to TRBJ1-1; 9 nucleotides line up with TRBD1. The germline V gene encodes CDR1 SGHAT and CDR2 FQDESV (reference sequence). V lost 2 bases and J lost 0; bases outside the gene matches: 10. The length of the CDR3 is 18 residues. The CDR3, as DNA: TGTGCCAGCAGCTTAACCCGGACAGGGGTTTCAGTGAACACTGAAGCTTTCTTT. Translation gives CASSLTRTGVSVNTEAFF.

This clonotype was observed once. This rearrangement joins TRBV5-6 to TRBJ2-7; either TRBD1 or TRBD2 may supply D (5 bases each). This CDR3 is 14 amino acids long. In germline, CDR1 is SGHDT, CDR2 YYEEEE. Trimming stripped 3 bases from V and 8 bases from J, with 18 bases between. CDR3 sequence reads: CASSSGTTRGKQYF. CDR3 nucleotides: TGTGCCAGCAGCTCCGGGACCACCCGAGGGAAGCAGTACTTC.

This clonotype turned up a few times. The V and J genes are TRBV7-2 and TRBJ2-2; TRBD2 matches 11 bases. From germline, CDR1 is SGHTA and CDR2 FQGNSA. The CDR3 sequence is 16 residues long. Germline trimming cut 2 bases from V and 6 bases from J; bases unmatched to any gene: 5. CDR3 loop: CASSLRETSGAGELFF. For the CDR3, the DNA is TGTGCCAGCAGCTTACGCGAGACTAGCGGGGCCGGGGAGCTGTTTTTT.

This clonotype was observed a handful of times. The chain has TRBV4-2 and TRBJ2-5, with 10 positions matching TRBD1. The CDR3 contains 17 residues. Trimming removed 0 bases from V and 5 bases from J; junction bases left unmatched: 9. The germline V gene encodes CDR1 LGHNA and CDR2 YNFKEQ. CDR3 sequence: CASSQDGGQGIGETQYF. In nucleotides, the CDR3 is TGTGCCAGCAGCCAAGATGGGGGACAGGGGATAGGTGAGACCCAGTACTTC.

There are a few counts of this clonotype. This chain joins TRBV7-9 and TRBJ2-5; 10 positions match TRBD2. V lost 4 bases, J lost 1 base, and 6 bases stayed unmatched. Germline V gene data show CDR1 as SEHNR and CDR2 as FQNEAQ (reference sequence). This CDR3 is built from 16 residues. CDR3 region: CASSSRSGGLQETQYF. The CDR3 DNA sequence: TGTGCCAGCAGCTCCCGTAGCGGGGGGCTCCAAGAGACCCAGTACTTC. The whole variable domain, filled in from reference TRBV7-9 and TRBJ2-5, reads DTGVSQNPRHKITKRGQNVTFRCDPISEHNRLYWYRQTLGQGPEFLTYFQNEAQLEKSRLLSDRFSAERPKGSFSTLEIQRTEQGDSAMYLCASSSRSGGLQETQYFGPGTRLLVL.

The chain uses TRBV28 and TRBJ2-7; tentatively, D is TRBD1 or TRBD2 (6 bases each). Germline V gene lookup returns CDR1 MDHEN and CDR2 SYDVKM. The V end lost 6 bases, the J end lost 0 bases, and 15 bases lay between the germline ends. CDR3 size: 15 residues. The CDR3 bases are TGTGCCAGCAGAGAAACGGGGGCGAGCTCCTACGAGCAGTACTTC. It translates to CASRETGASSYEQYF. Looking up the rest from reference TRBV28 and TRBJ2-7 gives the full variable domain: DVKVTQSSRYLVKRTGEKVFLECVQDMDHENMFWYRQDPGLGLRLIYFSYDVKMKEKGDIPEGYSVSREKKERFSLILESASTNQTSMYLCASRETGASSYEQYFGPGTRLTVT.

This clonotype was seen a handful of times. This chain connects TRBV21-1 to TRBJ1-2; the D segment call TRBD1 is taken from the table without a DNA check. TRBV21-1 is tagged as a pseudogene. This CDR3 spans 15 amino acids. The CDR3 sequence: CASSKIPGGDYGYTF. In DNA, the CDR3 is TGTGCCAGCAGCAAGATACCCGGGGGGGACTATGGCTACACCTTC.

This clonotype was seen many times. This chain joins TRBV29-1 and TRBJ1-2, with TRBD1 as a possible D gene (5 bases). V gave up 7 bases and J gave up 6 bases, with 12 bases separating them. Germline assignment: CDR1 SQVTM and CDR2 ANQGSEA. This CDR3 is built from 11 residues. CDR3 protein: CSAGGGDGYTF. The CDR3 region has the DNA TGCAGCGCTGGGGGGGGAGATGGCTACACCTTC.

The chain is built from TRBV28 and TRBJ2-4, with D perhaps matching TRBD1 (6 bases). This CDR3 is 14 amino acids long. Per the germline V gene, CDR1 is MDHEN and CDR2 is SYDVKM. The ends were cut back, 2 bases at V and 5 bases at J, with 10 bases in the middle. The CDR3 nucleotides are TGTGCCAGCAGTTTAAGCGGACAGCAAAACATTCAGTACTTC. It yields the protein CASSLSGQQNIQYF.

CDR3 sequence reads: CASSPGTGAQSYGYTF. The CDR3 DNA reads as TGTGCCAGCAGCCCCGGGACAGGGGCCCAAAGCTATGGCTACACCTTC. The chain is built from TRBV7-9 and TRBJ1-2, with TRBD1 matching 10 bases. Germline V gene lookup returns CDR1 SEHNR and CDR2 FQNEAQ (reference sequence). V lost 5 bases and J lost 4; bases outside the gene matches: 10. This CDR3 has 16 amino acids.

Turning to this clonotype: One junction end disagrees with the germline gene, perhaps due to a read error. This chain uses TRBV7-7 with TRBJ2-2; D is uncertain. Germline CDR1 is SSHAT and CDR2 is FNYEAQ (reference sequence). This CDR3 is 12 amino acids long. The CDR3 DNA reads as TGTGCTAGCAGCTTAGTCGGCGGGGAGCTGTTTTTT. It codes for CASSLVGGELFF.

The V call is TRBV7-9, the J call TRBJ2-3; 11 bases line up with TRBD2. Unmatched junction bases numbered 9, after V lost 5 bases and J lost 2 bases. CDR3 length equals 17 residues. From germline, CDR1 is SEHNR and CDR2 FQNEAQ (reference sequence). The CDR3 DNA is TGTGCCAGCAGCCAGACTAGCGGGGAACTTACCACAGATACGCAGTATTTT. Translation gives CASSQTSGELTTDTQYF.

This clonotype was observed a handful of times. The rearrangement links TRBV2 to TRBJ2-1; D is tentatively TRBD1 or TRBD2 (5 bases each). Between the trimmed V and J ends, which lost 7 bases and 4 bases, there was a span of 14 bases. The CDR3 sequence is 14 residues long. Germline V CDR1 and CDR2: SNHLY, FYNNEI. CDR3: CASMIYEGYNEQFF. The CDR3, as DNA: TGTGCCAGCATGATTTATGAGGGGTACAATGAGCAGTTCTTC.

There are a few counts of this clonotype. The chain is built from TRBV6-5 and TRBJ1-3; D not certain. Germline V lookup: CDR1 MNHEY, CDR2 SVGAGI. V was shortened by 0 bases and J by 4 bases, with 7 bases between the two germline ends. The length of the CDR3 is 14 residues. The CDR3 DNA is TGTGCCAGCAGTTACTCGAAGGCGGGAAACACCATATATTTT. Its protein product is CASSYSKAGNTIYF.

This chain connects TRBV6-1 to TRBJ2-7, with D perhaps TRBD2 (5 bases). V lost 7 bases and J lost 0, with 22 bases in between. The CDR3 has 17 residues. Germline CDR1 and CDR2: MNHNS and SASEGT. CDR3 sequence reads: CASTQARTGSSSYEQYF. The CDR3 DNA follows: TGTGCCAGCACTCAGGCAAGGACGGGAAGCAGCTCCTACGAGCAGTACTTC.

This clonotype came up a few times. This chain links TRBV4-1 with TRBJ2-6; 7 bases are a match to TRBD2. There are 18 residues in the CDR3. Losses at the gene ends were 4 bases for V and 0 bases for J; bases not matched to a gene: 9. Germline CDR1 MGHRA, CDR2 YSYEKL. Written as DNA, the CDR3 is TGCGCCAGCAGCCCCGGGCTAGCGGCCTTCTCTGGGGCCAACGTCCTGACTTTC. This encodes CASSPGLAAFSGANVLTF.

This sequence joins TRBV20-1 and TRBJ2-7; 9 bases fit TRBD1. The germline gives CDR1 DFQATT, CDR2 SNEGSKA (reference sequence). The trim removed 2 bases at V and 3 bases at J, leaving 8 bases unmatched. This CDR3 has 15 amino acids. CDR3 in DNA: TGCAGTGCTAGACCCCCGGGACAGGGTCGCTACGAGCAGTACTTC. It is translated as CSARPPGQGRYEQYF.

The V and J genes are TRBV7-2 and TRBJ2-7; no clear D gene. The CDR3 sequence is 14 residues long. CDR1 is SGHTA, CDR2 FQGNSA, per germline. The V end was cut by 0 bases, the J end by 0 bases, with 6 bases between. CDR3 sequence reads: CASSLAEFSYEQYF. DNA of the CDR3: TGTGCCAGCAGCTTAGCGGAATTCTCCTACGAGCAGTACTTC.